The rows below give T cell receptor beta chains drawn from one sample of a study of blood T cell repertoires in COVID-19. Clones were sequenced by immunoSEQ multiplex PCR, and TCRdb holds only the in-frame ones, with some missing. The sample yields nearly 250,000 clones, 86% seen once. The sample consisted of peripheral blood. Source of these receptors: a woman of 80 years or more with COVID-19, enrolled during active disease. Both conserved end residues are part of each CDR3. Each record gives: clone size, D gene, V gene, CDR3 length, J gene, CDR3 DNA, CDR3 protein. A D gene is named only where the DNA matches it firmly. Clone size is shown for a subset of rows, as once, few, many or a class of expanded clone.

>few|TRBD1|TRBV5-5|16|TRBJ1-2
TGTGCCAGCAGCCTGAACCCGGACAGGGGAGGGGATGGCTACACCTTC
CASSLNPDRGGDGYTF
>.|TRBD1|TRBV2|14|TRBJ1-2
TGTGCCAGCAGTGAGGACAGGCTGAACTATGGCTACACCTTC
CASSEDRLNYGYTF
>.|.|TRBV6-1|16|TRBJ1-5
TGTGCCAGCAGTGAAGAAGGACGGGGTAGCAATCAGCCCCAGCATTTT
CASSEEGRGSNQPQHF
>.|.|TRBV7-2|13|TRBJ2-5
TGTGCCTCCGCTGGGGGGAGGCAAGAGACCCAGTACTTC
CASAGGRQETQYF
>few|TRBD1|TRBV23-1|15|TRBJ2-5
TGCGCCAGCCTGAGTCCGGGACAGTCTAAAGAGACCCAGTACTTC
CASLSPGQSKETQYF
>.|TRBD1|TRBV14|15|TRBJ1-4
TGTGCCAGCAGCCAAGTGGGGACAGGGGATGAAAAACTGTTTTTT
CASSQVGTGDEKLFF
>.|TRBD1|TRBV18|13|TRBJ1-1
TGTGCCAGCTCATCGACAGGGGGCACTGAAGCTTTCTTT
CASSSTGGTEAFF
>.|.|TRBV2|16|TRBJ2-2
TGTGCCAGCAGTGCTGGCAAAAAAAGGGGCACCGGGGAGCTGTTTTTT
CASSAGKKRGTGELFF
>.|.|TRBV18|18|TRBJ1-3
TGTGCCAGCTCACCACCCGGACAGTTCATTATCTCTGGAAACACCATATATTTT
CASSPPGQFIISGNTIYF
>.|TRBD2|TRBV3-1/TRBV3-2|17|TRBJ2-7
TGTGCCAGCAGCCAAGATCTACTAGCGGGGGGGCGGAACGAGCAGTACTTC
CASSQDLLAGGRNEQYF
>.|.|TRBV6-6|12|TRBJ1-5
TGTGCCAGCAGTTACGGAGCTCAGCCCCAGCATTTT
CASSYGAQPQHF
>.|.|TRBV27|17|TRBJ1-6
TGTGCCAGCACTAGGCTCTCGTCAAGCTCCTATAATTCACCCCTCCACTTT
CASTRLSSSSYNSPLHF
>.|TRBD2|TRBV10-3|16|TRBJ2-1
TGTGCCATCGGACTAGCGGGGTCATTCGTATACAATGAGCAGTTCTTC
CAIGLAGSFVYNEQFF
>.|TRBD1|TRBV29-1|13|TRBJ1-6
TGCAGCGTTGGGACAGGGGATAATTCACCCCTCCACTTT
CSVGTGDNSPLHF
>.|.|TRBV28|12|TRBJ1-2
TGTGCCAGCAGCAGGACAGATCGGGGCTACACCTTC
CASSRTDRGYTF
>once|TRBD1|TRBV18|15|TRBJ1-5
TGTGCCAGCTCACTAGACAGGGACAGCAATCAGCCCCAGCATTTT
CASSLDRDSNQPQHF
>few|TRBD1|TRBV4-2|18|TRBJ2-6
TGTGCCAGCAGCCAACACGGGACAGGGGGCTCGGGGGCCAACGTCCTGACTTTC
CASSQHGTGGSGANVLTF
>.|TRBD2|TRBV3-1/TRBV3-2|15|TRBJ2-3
TGTGCCAGCAGTCAAAGCGGGGGGCCCACAGATACGCAGTATTTT
CASSQSGGPTDTQYF
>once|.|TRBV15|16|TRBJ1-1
TGTGCCACCAGCAGAGATACAGTTCAAGTTAACACTGAAGCTTTCTTT
CATSRDTVQVNTEAFF
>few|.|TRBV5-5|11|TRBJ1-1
TGTGCCAGCAGCCTCCCAGGCAAAGCTTTCTTT
CASSLPGKAFF
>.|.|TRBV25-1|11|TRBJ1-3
TGTGCCAGCAGTACAGGGTACACCATATATTTT
CASSTGYTIYF
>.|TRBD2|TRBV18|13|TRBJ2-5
TGTGCCAGCTCATTTGGACTAGCTGAAGACCAGTACTTC
CASSFGLAEDQYF
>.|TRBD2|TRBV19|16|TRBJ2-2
TGTGCCAGTAGCCCCCCCGGGACTAGCACCACCGGGGAGCTGTTTTTT
CASSPPGTSTTGELFF
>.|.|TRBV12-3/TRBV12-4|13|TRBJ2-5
TGTGCCAGCAAAACCAGGACAGAAGAGACCCAGTACTTC
CASKTRTEETQYF
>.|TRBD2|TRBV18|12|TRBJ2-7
TGTGCCAGCTCCCCGGGGGGCTACGAGCAGTACTTC
CASSPGGYEQYF
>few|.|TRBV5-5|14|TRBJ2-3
TGTGCCAGCAGCTTGGACCCGAGTAGCAATACGCAGTATTTT
CASSLDPSSNTQYF
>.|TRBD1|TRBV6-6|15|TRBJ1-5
TGTGCCAGCAGTACGGGACAGGGGCTCGATCAGCCCCAGCATTTT
CASSTGQGLDQPQHF
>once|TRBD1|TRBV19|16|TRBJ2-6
TGTGCCAGTCCGCCTCACAGGGGGCCAGGGGCCAACGTCCTGACTTTC
CASPPHRGPGANVLTF
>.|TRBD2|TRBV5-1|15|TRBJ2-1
TGCGCCAGCAGCATCACTAGCGGGGGGGCTGTGCGGCAGTTCTTC
CASSITSGGAVRQFF
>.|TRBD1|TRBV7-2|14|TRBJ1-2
TGTGCCAGCAGCAACCGACAGGGGGATGATGGCTACACCTTC
CASSNRQGDDGYTF
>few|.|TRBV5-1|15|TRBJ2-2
TGCGCCAGCAACTTGGGGGCAGCGAACACCGGGGAGCTGTTTTTT
CASNLGAANTGELFF
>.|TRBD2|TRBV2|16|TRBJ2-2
TGTGCCAGCAGTGAACAAGCGGGGGGCGACACCGGGGAGCTGTTTTTT
CASSEQAGGDTGELFF
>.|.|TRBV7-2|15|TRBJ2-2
TGTGCCAGCAGCTGGCAGGGGCAGAACACCGGGGAGCTGTTTTTT
CASSWQGQNTGELFF
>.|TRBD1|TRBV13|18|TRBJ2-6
TGTGCCAGCAGCTTAGGGACAGGGCCTTTCTCTGGGGCCAACGTCCTGACTTTC
CASSLGTGPFSGANVLTF
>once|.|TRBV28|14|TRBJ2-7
TGTGCCAGCAGTTCACCAGTGTTCTCCTACGAGCAGTACTTC
CASSSPVFSYEQYF
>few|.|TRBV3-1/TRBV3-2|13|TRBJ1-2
TGTGCCAGCAGTTCCGGGAGCCCTATGTCGGGGACCTTC
CASSSGSPMSGTF
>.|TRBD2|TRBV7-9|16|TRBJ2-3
TGTGCCAGCAGCCCAAGACTAGCGCGGGGCGCAGATACGCAGTATTTT
CASSPRLARGADTQYF
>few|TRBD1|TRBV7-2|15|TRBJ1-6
TGTGCCAGCAGCTTAGGAGGGACAGGGAATTCACCCCTCCACTTT
CASSLGGTGNSPLHF
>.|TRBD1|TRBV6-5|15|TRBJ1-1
TGTGCCAGCAGTTTCTGGACAGGGACAAACACTGAAGCTTTCTTT
CASSFWTGTNTEAFF
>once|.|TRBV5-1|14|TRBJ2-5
TGCGCCAGCAGCGCCGGGACGGCGGGGGAGACCCAGTACTTC
CASSAGTAGETQYF
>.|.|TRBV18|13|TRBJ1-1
TGTGCCAGCTCACCAGGACAGAACACTGAAGCTTTCTTT
CASSPGQNTEAFF
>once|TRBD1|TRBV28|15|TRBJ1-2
TGTGCCAGCAGCGCCCCCGGGACAGTTATTTATGGCTACACCTTC
CASSAPGTVIYGYTF
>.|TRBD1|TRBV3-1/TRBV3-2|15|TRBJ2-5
TGTGCCAGCAACTACCGGGACAGGTTACAAGAGACCCAGTACTTC
CASNYRDRLQETQYF
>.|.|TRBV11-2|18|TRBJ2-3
TGTGCCAGCAGCTTAATTCCCCTCGGAGCGGGCAGCACAGATACGCAGTATTTT
CASSLIPLGAGSTDTQYF
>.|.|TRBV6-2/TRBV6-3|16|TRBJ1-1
TGTGCCAGCAGTTACCCCCCTGCGGCAGGGAAAACTGAAGCTTTCTTT
CASSYPPAAGKTEAFF
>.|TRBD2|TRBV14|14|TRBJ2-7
TGTGCCAGCAGCTTGACTAGCGGGGGCTACGAGCAGTACTTC
CASSLTSGGYEQYF
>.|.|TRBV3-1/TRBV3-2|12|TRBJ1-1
TGTGCCAGCAGCCAACTCCAGGGTTTAGCTTTCTTT
CASSQLQGLAFF
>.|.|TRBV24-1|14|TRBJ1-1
TGTGCCACCAGTGATGCGGGACCGACCATGGGAGCTTTCTTT
CATSDAGPTMGAFF
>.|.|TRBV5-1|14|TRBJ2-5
TGCGCCAGCAGCTTAGGCCAGGGGTTGCAGACCCAGTACTTC
CASSLGQGLQTQYF
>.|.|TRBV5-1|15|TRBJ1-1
TGCGCCAGCAGCTTGGAACCAGGGGTGAACACTGAAGCTTTCTTT
CASSLEPGVNTEAFF
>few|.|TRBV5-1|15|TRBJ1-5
TGCGCCAGCAGCTTGGACAATTATAGCAATCAGCCCCAGCATTTT
CASSLDNYSNQPQHF